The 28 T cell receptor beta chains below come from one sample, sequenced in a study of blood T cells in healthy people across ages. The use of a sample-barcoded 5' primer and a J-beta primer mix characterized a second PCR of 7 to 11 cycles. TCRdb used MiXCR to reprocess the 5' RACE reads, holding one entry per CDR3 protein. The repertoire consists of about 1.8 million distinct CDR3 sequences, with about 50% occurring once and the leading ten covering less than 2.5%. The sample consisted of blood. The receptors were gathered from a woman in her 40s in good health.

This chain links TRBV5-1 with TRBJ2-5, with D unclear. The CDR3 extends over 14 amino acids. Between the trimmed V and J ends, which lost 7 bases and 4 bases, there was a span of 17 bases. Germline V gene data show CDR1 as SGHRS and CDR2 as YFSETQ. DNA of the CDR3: TGCGCCAGCTGTCGTAAAACCTTGGGAGAGACCCAGTACTTC. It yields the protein CASCRKTLGETQYF.

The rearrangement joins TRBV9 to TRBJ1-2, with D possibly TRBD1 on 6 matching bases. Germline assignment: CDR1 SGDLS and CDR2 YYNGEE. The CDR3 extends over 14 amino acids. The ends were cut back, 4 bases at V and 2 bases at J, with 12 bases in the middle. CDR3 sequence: CASSPYRENYGYTF. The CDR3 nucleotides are TGTGCCAGCAGCCCCTACAGGGAAAACTATGGCTACACCTTC. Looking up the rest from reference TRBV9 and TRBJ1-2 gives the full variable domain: DSGVTQTPKHLITATGQRVTLRCSPRSGDLSVYWYQQSLDQGLQFLIQYYNGEERAKGNILERFSAQQFPDLHSELNLSSLELGDSALYFCASSPYRENYGYTFGSGTRLTVV.

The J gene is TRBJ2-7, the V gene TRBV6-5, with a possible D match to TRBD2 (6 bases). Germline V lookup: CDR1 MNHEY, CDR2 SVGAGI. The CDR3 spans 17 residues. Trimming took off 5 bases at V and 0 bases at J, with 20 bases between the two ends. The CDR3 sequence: CASSHLGAGQASYEQYF. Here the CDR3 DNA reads TGTGCCAGCAGTCATCTCGGAGCGGGTCAGGCCTCCTACGAGCAGTACTTC.

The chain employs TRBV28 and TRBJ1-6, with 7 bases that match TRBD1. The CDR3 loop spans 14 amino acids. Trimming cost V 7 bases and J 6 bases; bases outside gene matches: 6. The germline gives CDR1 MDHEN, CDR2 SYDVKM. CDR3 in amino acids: CASNLRQGNSPLHF. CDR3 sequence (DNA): TGTGCCAGCAACCTCCGACAGGGTAATTCACCCCTCCACTTT.

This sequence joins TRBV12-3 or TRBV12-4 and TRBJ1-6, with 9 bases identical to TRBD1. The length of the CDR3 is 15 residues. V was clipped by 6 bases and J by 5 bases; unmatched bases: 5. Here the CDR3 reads CASREGQGDNSPLHF. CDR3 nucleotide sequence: TGTGCCAGCAGAGAGGGACAGGGCGATAATTCACCCCTCCACTTT.

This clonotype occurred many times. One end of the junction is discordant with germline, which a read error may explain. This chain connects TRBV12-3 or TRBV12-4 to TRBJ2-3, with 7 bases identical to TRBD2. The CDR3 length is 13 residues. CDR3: CASSLELADTQYF. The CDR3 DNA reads TGTGCCAGCAGCTTAGAACTAGCGGATACGCAGTATTTT.

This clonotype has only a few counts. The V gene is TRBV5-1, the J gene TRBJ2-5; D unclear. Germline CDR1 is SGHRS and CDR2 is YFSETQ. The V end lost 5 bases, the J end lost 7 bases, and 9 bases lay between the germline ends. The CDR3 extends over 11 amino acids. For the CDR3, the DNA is TGCGCCAGCAGTAATTGGGGGACCCAGTACTTC. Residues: CASSNWGTQYF.

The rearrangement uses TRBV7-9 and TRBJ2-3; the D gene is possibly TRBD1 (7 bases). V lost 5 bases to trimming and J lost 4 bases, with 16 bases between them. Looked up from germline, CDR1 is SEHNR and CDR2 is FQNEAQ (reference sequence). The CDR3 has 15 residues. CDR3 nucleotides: TGTGCCAGCAGCGCGGGACAGCCCGGTGCAGATACGCAGTATTTT. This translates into CASSAGQPGADTQYF.

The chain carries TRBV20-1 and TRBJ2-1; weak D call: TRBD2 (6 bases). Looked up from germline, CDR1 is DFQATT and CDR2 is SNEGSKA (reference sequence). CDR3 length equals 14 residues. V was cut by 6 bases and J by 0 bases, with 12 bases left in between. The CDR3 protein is CSAARGHSYNEQFF. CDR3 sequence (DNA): TGCAGTGCCGCGCGGGGCCACTCCTACAATGAGCAGTTCTTC.

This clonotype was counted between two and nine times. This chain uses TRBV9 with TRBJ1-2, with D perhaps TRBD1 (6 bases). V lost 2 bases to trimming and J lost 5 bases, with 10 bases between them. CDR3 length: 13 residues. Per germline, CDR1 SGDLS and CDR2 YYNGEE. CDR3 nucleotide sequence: TGTGCCAGCAGCGTTGACACAGGGTATGGCTACACCTTC. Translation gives CASSVDTGYGYTF.

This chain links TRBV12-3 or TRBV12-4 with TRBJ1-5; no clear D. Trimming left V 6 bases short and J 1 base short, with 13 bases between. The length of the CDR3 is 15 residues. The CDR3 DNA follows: TGTGCCAGCAGACTGTCGGTAGGCAGCAATCAGCCCCAGCATTTT. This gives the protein CASRLSVGSNQPQHF.

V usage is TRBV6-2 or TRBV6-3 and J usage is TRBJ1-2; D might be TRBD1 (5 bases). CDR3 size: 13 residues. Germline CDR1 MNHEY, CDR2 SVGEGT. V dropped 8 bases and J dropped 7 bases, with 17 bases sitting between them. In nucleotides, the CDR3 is TGTGCCAGCCTATCAAGCAGGGAGTTTGGCTACACCTTC. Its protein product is CASLSSREFGYTF.

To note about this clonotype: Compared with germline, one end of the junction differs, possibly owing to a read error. The CDR3 protein is CASSQDSRYNEQFF. CDR3 nucleotide sequence: TGCGCCAGCAGCCAAGATTCGCGCTACAATGAGCAGTTCTTC. The rearrangement uses TRBV3-1 and TRBJ2-1, with D unresolved. Per the germline V gene, CDR1 is LGHDT and CDR2 is YNNKEL (reference sequence). This CDR3 is built from 14 residues.

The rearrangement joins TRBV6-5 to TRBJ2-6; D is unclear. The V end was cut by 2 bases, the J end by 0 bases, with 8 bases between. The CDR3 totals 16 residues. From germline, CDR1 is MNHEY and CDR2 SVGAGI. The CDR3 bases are TGTGCCAGCAGTTACCAGGCCCACTCTGGGGCCAACGTCCTGACTTTC. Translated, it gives CASSYQAHSGANVLTF.

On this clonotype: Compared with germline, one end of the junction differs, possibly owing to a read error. The CDR3 DNA sequence: TGTGCCGGCAGTGCCGGGACAGAGGATCGCGAGACCCAGTACTTC. The encoded protein is CAGSAGTEDRETQYF. The chain carries TRBV28 and TRBJ2-5, with TRBD1 matching over 7 bases. The germline gives CDR1 MDHEN, CDR2 SYDVKM. This CDR3 contains 15 residues.

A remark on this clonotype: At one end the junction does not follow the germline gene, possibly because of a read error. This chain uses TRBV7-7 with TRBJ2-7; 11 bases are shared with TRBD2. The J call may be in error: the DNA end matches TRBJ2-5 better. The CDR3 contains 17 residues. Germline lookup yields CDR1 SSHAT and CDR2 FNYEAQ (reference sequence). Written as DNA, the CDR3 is TGTGCTAGCAGCCCGCCGGGACTAGCGGACTTTCCTTTGACCCAGTACTTC. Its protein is CASSPPGLADFPLTQYF.

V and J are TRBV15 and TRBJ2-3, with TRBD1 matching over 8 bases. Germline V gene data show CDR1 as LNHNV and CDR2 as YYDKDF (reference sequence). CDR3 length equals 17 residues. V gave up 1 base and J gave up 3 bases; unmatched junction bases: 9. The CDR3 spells CATSRAEDRGRTDTQYF. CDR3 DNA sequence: TGTGCCACCAGCAGAGCGGAAGACAGGGGAAGAACAGATACGCAGTATTTT.

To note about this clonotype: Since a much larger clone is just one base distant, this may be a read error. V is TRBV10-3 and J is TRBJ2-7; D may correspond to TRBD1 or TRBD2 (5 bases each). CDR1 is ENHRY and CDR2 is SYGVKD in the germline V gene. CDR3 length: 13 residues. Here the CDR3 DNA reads TGTGCCATCAGGGGAGACAGTTCCTACGTGCAGTACTTC. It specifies CAIRGDSSYVQYF.

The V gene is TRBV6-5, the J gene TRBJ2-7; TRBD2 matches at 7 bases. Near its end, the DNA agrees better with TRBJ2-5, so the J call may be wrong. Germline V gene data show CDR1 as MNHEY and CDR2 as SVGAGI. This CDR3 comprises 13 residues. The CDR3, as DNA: TGTGCCAGCACCAACTACGGGGAGGGGACCCAGTACTTC. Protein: CASTNYGEGTQYF.

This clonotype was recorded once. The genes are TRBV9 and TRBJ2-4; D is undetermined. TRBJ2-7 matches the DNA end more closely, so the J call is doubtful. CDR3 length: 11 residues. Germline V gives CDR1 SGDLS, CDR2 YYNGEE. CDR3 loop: CASALGNEQYF. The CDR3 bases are TGTGCCAGCGCCTTAGGAAACGAGCAGTACTTC.

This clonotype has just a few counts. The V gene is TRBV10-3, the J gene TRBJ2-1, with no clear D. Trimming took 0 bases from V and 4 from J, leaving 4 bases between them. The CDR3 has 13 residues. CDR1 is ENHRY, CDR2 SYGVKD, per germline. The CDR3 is CAISESPYNEQFF. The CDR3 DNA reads TGTGCCATCAGTGAGTCCCCTTACAATGAGCAGTTCTTC.

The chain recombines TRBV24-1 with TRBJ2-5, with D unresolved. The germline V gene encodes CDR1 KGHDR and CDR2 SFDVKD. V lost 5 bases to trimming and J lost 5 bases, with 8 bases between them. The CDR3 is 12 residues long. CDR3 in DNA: TGTGCCACCAGTGTAGGGTCCGAGACCCAGTACTTC. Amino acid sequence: CATSVGSETQYF.

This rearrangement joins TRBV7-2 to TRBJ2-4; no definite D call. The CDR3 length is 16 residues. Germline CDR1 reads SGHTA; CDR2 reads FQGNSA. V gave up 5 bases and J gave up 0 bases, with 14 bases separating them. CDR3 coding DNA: TGTGCCAGCAGCCCTAGTGTGGTTCTAGCCAAAAACATTCAGTACTTC. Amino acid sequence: CASSPSVVLAKNIQYF.

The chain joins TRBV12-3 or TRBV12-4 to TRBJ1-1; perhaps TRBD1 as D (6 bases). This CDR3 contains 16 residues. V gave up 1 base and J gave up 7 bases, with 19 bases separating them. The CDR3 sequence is CASSLGQGRGSHEAFF. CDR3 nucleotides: TGTGCCAGCAGTTTAGGGCAGGGGAGAGGTAGCCATGAAGCTTTCTTT.

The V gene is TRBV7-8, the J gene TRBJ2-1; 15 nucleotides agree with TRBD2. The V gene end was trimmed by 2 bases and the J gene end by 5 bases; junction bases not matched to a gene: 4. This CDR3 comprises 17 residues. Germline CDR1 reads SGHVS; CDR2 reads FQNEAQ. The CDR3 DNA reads TGTGCCAGCAGCTTACGGACTAGCGGGGGGGCTGACAATGAGCAGTTCTTC. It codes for CASSLRTSGGADNEQFF.

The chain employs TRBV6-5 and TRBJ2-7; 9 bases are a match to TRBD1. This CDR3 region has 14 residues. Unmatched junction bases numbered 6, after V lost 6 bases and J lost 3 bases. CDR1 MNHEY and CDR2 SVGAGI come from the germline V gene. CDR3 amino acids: CASRRDRADYEQYF. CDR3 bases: TGTGCCAGCAGAAGGGACAGGGCTGACTACGAGCAGTACTTC.

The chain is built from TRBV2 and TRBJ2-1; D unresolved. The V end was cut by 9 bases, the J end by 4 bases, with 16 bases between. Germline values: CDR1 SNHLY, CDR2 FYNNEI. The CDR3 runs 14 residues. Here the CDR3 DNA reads TGTGCCAGAACCCCTTCTAGGGCTTACAATGAGCAGTTCTTC. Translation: CARTPSRAYNEQFF.

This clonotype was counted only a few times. The CDR3 nucleotides read TGCAGCGTTGAAGTCCCTTCTGGTGGCTACACCTTC. Translated: CSVEVPSGGYTF. The rearrangement links TRBV29-1 to TRBJ1-2; D remains unclear. V lost 1 base, J lost 7 bases, and 10 bases lay in between. The CDR3 runs to 12 residues. Germline CDR1 SQVTM, CDR2 ANQGSEA. Supplemented by reference TRBV29-1 and TRBJ1-2, the full variable domain reads SAVISQKPSRDICQRGTSLTIQCQVDSQVTMMFWYRQQPGQSLTLIATANQGSEATYESGFVIDKFPISRPNLTFSTLTVSNMSPEDSSIYLCSVEVPSGGYTFGSGTRLTVV.